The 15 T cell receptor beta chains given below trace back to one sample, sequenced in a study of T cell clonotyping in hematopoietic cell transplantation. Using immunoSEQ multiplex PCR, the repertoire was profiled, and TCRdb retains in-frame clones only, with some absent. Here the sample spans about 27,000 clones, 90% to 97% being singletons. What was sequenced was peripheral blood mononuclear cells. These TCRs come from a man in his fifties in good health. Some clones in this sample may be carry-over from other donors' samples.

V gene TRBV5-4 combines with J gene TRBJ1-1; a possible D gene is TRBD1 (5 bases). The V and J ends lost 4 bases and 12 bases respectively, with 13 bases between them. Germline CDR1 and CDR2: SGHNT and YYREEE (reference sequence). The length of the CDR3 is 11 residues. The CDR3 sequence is CASSATGGTFF. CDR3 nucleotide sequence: TGTGCCAGCAGCGCAACAGGAGGAACTTTCTTT.

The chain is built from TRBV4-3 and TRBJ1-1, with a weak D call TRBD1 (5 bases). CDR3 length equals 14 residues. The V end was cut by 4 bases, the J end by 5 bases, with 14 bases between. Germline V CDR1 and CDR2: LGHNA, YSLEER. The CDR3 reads CASSPQDRGTEAFF. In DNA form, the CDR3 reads TGCGCCAGCAGCCCACAGGACCGGGGGACTGAAGCTTTCTTT.

CDR3 DNA sequence: TGTGCCAGCAGTTTAAAGAGCTCCTATAATTCACCCCTCCACTTT. Protein product: CASSLKSSYNSPLHF. The V call is TRBV28, the J call TRBJ1-6, with D uncertain. The CDR3 contains 15 residues. V was cut by 2 bases and J by 0 bases, with 5 bases left in between. The V gene's germline CDR1 is MDHEN and CDR2 SYDVKM.

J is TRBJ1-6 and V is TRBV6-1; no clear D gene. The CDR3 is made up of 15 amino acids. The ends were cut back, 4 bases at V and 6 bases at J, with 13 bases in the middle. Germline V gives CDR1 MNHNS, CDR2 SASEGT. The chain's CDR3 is CASSAYSLGNSPLHF. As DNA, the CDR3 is TGTGCCAGCAGTGCGTACAGTCTCGGTAATTCACCCCTCCACTTT.

As DNA, the CDR3 is TGTGCCAGTAGTGTCGTATACGGGGAGCTGTTTTTT. Its translation: CASSVVYGELFF. The J gene is TRBJ2-2, the V gene TRBV19; D remains unclear. The CDR3 totals 12 residues. Trimming stripped 5 bases from V and 7 bases from J, with 8 bases between. Per the germline V gene, CDR1 is LNHDA and CDR2 is SQIVND (reference sequence).

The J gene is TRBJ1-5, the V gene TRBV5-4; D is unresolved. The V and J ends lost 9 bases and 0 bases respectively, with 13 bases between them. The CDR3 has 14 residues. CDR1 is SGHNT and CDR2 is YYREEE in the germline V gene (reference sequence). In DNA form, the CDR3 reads TGTGCCACCTCAATTGAGAGTAGCAATCAGCCCCAGCATTTT. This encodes CATSIESSNQPQHF.

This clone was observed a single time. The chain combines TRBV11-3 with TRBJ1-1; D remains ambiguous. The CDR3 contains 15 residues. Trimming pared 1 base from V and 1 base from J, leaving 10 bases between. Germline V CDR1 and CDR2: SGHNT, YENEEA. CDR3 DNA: TGTGCCAGCAGCTTAGGTGGGTCACAGAACACTGAAGCTTTCTTT. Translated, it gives CASSLGGSQNTEAFF. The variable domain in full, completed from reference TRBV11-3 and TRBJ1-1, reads EAGVVQSPRYKIIEKKQPVAFWCNPISGHNTLYWYLQNLGQGPELLIRYENEEAVDDSQLPKDRFSAERLKGVDSTLKIQPAELGDSAVYLCASSLGGSQNTEAFFGQGTRLTVV.

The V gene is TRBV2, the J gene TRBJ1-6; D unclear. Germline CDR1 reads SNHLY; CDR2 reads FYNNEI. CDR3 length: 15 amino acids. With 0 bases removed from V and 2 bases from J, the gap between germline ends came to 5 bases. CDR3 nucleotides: TGTGCCAGCAGTGAAGCGGGGACCTATAATTCACCCCTCCACTTT. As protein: CASSEAGTYNSPLHF.

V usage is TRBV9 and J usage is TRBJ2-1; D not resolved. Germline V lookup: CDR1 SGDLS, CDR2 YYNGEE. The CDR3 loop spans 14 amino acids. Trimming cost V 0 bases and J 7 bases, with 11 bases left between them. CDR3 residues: CASSVVSGNNEQFF. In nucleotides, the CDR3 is TGTGCCAGCAGCGTAGTATCAGGAAATAATGAGCAGTTCTTC. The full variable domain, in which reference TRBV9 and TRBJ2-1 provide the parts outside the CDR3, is DSGVTQTPKHLITATGQRVTLRCSPRSGDLSVYWYQQSLDQGLQFLIQYYNGEERAKGNILERFSAQQFPDLHSELNLSSLELGDSALYFCASSVVSGNNEQFFGPGTRLTVL.

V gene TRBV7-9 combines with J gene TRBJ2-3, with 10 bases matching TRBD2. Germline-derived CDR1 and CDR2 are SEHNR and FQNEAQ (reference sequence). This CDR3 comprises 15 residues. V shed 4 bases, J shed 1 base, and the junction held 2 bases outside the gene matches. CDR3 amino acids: CASSSGTSGTDTQYF. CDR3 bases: TGTGCCAGCAGCTCCGGGACTAGCGGCACAGATACGCAGTATTTT.

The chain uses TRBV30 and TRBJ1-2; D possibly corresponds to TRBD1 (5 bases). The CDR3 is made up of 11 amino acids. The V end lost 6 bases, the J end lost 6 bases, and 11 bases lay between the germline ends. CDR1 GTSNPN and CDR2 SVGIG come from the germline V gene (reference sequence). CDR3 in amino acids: CACSSGDGYTF. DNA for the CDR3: TGTGCCTGCTCTTCGGGGGATGGCTACACCTTC.

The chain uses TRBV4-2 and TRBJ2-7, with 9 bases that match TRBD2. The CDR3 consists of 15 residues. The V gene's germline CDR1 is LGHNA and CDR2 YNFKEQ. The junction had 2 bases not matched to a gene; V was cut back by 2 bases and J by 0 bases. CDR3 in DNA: TGTGCCAGCAGCCAAAGCGGGGGGTACTCCTACGAGCAGTACTTC. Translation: CASSQSGGYSYEQYF.

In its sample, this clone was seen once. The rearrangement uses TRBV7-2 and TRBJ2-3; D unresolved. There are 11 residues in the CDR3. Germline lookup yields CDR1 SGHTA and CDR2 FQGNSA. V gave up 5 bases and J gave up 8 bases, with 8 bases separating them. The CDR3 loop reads CASSTSVTQYF. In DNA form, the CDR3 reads TGTGCCAGCAGCACAAGTGTTACGCAGTATTTT.

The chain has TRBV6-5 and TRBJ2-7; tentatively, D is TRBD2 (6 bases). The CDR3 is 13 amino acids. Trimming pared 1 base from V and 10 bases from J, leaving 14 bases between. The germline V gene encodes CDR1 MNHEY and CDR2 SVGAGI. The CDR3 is CASSYLRGTVQYF. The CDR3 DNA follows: TGTGCCAGCAGTTACTTACGGGGGACGGTTCAGTACTTC.

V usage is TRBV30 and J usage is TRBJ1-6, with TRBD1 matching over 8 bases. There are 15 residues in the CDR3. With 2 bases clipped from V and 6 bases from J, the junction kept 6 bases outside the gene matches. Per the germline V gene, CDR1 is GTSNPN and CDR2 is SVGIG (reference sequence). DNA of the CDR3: TGTGCCTGGAGTATCTTGGACAGGGTTAATTCACCCCTCCACTTT. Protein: CAWSILDRVNSPLHF.